This TCR beta chain stems from a study of OX40 agonist ivuxolimab in advanced cancers. For the study at large: An agonistic human IgG2 monoclonal antibody against OX40 (CD134) was given. Subjects had a mean age of 60 years, with a range of about 23 to 79; around 84% were male. Three partial responders included one hepatocellular carcinoma patient and two cutaneous melanoma patients.

Clones were read by immunoSEQ multiplex PCR, and TCRdb kept only the in-frame ones, dropping some. Of about 110,000 clones listed, approximately 90% are singletons. The sequenced sample was CD4+ or CD8+ T cells sorted from blood, obtained in a trial of the OX40 agonist ivuxolimab. This TCR was recovered from an adult with an advanced solid tumor such as melanoma, head and neck, liver or kidney cancer.

CDR3 in DNA: TGTGCCAGTAGCGGACAGGACCAAGAGACCCAGTACTTC. It yields the protein CASSGQDQETQYF. The chain has TRBV19 and TRBJ2-5, with TRBD1 matching 7 bases. Trimming cost V 6 bases and J 0 bases; bases outside gene matches: 1. Germline CDR1 reads LNHDA; CDR2 reads SQIVND (reference sequence). This CDR3 spans 13 amino acids.